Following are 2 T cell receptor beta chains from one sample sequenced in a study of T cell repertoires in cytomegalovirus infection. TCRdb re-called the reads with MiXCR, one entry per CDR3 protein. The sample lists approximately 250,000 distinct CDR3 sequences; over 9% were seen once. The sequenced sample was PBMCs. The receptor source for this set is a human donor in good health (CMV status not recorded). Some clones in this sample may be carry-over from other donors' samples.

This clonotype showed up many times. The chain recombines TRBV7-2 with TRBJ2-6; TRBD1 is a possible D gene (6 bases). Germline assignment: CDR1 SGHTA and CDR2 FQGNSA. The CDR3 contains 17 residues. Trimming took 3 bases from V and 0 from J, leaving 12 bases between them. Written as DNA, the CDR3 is TGTGCCAGCAGCTTCGACAGGCCGAGCTCTGGGGCCAACGTCCTGACTTTC. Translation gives CASSFDRPSSGANVLTF.

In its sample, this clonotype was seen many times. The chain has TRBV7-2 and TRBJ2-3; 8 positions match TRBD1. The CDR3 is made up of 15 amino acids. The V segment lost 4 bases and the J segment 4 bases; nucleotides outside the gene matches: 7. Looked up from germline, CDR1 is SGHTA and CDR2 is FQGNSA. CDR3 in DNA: TGTGCCAGCAGCTCTAGCCGACAGGGGCCAGATACGCAGTATTTT. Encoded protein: CASSSSRQGPDTQYF.